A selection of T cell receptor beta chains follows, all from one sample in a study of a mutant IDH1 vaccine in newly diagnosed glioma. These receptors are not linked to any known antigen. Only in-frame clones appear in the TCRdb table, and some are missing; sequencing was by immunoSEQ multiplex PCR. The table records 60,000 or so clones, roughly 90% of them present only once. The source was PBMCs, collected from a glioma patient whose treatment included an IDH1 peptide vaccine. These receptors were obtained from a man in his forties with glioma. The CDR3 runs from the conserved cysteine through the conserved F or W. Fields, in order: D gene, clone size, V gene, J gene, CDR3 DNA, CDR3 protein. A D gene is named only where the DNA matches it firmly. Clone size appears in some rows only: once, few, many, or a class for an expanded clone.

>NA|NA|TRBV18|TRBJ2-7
TGTGCCAGCTCACCGTTGAGCTCCTACGAGCAGTACTTC
CASSPLSSYEQYF
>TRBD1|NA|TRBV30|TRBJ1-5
TGTGCCTGGAGGGCCTCAAGGGACAGGGGACGGCAGCCCCAGCATTTT
CAWRASRDRGRQPQHF
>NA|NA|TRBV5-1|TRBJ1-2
TGCGCCAGCAGCTCGGGGGACGGGTATGGCTACACCTTC
CASSSGDGYGYTF
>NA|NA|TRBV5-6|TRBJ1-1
TGTGCCAGCAGCCTAATTTTGGCCGGGGAGAACACTGAAGCTTTCTTT
CASSLILAGENTEAFF
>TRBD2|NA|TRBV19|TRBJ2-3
TGTGCCAGTAGCGTCGGGGGGACCACAGATACGCAGTATTTT
CASSVGGTTDTQYF
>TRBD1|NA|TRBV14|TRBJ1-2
TGTGCCAGCAGCCAACGCACAGGGGTCTATGGCTACACCTTC
CASSQRTGVYGYTF
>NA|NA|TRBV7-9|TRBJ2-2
TGTGCCAGCAGTTTACAGGGAAACACCGGGGAGCTGTTTTTT
CASSLQGNTGELFF
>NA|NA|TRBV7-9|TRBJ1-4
TGTGCCAGCAGCTTGACAGCAACTAATGAAAAACTGTTTTTT
CASSLTATNEKLFF
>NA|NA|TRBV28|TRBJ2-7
TGTGCCAGCAGTCTGCGGGCTCCTCTTTCCTACGAGCAGTACTTC
CASSLRAPLSYEQYF
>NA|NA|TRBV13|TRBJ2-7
TGTGCCAGCAGCCTACACTACGAGCAGTACTTC
CASSLHYEQYF
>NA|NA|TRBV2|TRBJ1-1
TGTGCCAGCAGTGGAGGTAACCTTGAAGCTTTCTTT
CASSGGNLEAFF
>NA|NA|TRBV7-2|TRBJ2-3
TGTGCCAGCAGCCCCCGGATGGGCACAGATACGCAGTATTTT
CASSPRMGTDTQYF
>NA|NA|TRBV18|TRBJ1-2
TGTGCCAGCTCACACGATTCAGGTGCCTATGGCTACACCTTC
CASSHDSGAYGYTF
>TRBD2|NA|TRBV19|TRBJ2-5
TGTGCCAGTAGTACCGGGGGGGAGACCCAGTACTTC
CASSTGGETQYF
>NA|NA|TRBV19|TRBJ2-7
TGTGCCAGTAGTATAGCGGAGGGAACTACCTACGAGCAGTACTTC
CASSIAEGTTYEQYF
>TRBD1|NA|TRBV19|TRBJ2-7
TGTGCCAGCCAACAGGGGTCGGAGGTGGACGAGCAGTACTTC
CASQQGSEVDEQYF
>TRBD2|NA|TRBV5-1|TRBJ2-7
TGCGCCAGCAGCTGGGGACTAGCGGGAGGGCTCGCCTACGAGCAGTACTTC
CASSWGLAGGLAYEQYF
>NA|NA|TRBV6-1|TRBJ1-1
TGTGCCAGCAGTCCCCGGACAGAGCGAGGAGCTTTCTTT
CASSPRTERGAFF
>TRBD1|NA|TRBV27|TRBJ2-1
TGTGCCAGCAGTTCTTTGACAGGGTGGGAGCAGTTCTTC
CASSSLTGWEQFF
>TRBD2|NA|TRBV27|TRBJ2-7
TGTGCCAGCAGTTTCCCCGGGGGGGGGCGGTACGAGCAGTACTTC
CASSFPGGGRYEQYF
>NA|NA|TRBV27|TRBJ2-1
TGTGCCAGCTGTAGGAGTGGGTCCTACAATGAGCAGTTCTTC
CASCRSGSYNEQFF
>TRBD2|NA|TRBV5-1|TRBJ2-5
TGCGCCAGCAGCCAGGAAGCGGGGGGGCTTATCGAGACCCAGTACTTC
CASSQEAGGLIETQYF
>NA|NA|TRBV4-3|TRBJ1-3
TGCGCCAGCAGCCAAGATCTTGGGGCCGGAAACACCATATATTTT
CASSQDLGAGNTIYF
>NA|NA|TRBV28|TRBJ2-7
TGTGCCAGCAGCCCTGATGTAGACAGTCAATACGAGCAGTACTTC
CASSPDVDSQYEQYF
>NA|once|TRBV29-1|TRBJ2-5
TGCAGCGTTGAATCTGCCGGGGGGACCCAGTACTTC
CSVESAGGTQYF
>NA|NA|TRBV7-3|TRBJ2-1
TGTGCCAGCAGCCCCTCCGACTCCTACAATGAGCAGTTCTTC
CASSPSDSYNEQFF
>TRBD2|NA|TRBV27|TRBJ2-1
TGTGCCAGCAGTCCTCGGACTAGGGGTGAGCAGTTCTTC
CASSPRTRGEQFF
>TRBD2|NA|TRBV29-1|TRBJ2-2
TGCAGCGGGTCGGGACTAGCGGGCGCGAACACCGGGGAGCTGTTTTTT
CSGSGLAGANTGELFF
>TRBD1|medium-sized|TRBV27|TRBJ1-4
TGTGCCAGCAGTGGACAGGGGGCAACTAATGAAAAACTGTTTTTT
CASSGQGATNEKLFF
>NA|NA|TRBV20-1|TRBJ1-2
TGCAGTGCTAGAGCCTACTACACCTTC
CSARAYYTF
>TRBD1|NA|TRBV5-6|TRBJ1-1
TGTGCCAGCAGCTTCTATACAGGGGAAGTGGGGCCATACGCTGAAGCTTTCTTT
CASSFYTGEVGPYAEAFF
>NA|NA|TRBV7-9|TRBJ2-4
TGTGCCAGCAGCCCACTAACGACAGCAAACATTCAGTACTTC
CASSPLTTANIQYF
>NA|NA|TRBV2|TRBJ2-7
TGTGCCAGCACTTACCGGGAGCCCCCCCACGAGCAGTACTTC
CASTYREPPHEQYF
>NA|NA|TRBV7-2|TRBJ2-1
TGTGCCAGCAGCTTGCCGGGCGTTCCCCATGAGCAGTTCTTC
CASSLPGVPHEQFF
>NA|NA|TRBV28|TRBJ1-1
TGTGCCAGCAGTCCGGGGGGTCTGGGCCCGAACACTGAAGCTTTCTTT
CASSPGGLGPNTEAFF
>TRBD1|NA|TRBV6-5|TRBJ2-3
TGTGCCAGCAGGACAGGGGAGGATACGCAGTATTTT
CASRTGEDTQYF
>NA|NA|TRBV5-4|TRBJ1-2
TGTGCCAGCAGCTTATGGCAGAAAAACTATGGCTACACCTTC
CASSLWQKNYGYTF
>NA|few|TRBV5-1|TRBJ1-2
TGCGCCAGCAGCTTAGGCCAGAGCTACGGCTACACCTTC
CASSLGQSYGYTF
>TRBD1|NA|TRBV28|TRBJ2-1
TGTGCCAGCAGCCCTACAGGGACAGGGAGATACAATGAGCAGTTCTTC
CASSPTGTGRYNEQFF
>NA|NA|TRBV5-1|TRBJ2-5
TGCGCCAGCAGCTGGGACCTGGGGGAGACCCAGTACTTC
CASSWDLGETQYF
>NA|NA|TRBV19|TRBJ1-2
TGTGCCAGTAGTATTTTGGGCCGCCCAGATGGCTACACCTTC
CASSILGRPDGYTF
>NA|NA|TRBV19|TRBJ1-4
TGTGCTCGAGGGGAGGGGGATGAAAAACTGTTTTTT
CARGEGDEKLFF
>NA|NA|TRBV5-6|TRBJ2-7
TGTGCCAGCAGCTTGGCACAGGGCTCCTACGAGCAGTACTTC
CASSLAQGSYEQYF
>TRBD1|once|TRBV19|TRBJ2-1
TGTGCCAGTAGTTCACGACAGGGGATCAATGAGCAGTTCTTC
CASSSRQGINEQFF
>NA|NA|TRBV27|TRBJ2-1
TGTGCCAGCAGTCCCGGGGCACCTCAGCAGTTCTTC
CASSPGAPQQFF
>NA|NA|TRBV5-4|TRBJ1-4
TGTGCCAGCAGCTTTGGGGGGGGATCAGTTGAAAAACTGTTTTTT
CASSFGGGSVEKLFF
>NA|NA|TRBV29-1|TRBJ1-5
TGCAGCGTATATTTACAGGGCGGTCAGCCCCAGCATTTT
CSVYLQGGQPQHF
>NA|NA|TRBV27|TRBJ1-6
TGTGCCAGCAGTTTTCAGCACGGAGGAGATTCACCCCTCCACTTT
CASSFQHGGDSPLHF